These 11 T cell receptor beta chains were all obtained from the same sample, sequenced in a study of cytotoxic CD8 clonotypes in ibrutinib-treated CLL. Profiling relied on immunoSEQ multiplex PCR, and the TCRdb table lists in-frame clones only, not all of them. The data hold 150,000 or so clones, with around 84% observed a single time. Sequencing used PBMCs, obtained after 12 months of ibrutinib treatment. The source of these receptors is a human donor with chronic lymphocytic leukemia.

The chain recombines TRBV19 with TRBJ1-6, with no clear D. Between the trimmed V and J ends, which lost 7 bases and 0 bases, there was a span of 16 bases. The CDR3 spans 17 residues. Germline V gene lookup returns CDR1 LNHDA and CDR2 SQIVND (reference sequence). As DNA, the CDR3 is TGTGCCAGTATGTCGGGGTCGGGGAGCTCCTATAATTCACCCCTCCACTTT. This gives the protein CASMSGSGSSYNSPLHF.

This rearrangement joins TRBV14 to TRBJ2-7; D gene uncertain. Germline CDR1 and CDR2: SGHDN and FVKESK. Trimming stripped 0 bases from V and 2 bases from J, with 8 bases between. The CDR3 is 14 residues long. The CDR3 sequence: CASSQDLQTYEQYF. CDR3 nucleotides: TGTGCCAGCAGCCAAGATCTACAGACCTACGAGCAGTACTTC.

The chain employs TRBV7-9 and TRBJ2-4; D perhaps matches TRBD2 (5 bases). Looked up from germline, CDR1 is SEHNR and CDR2 is FQNEAQ (reference sequence). The CDR3 loop spans 14 amino acids. V was trimmed by 5 bases and J by 6 bases, leaving 14 bases between them. The CDR3 spells CASSPTARGNIQYF. The CDR3 DNA sequence: TGTGCCAGCAGCCCGACCGCTCGGGGAAACATTCAGTACTTC. Filled out from reference TRBV7-9 and TRBJ2-4, the complete variable domain reads DTGVSQNPRHKITKRGQNVTFRCDPISEHNRLYWYRQTLGQGPEFLTYFQNEAQLEKSRLLSDRFSAERPKGSFSTLEIQRTEQGDSAMYLCASSPTARGNIQYFGAGTRLSVL.

This chain connects TRBV5-1 to TRBJ2-3, with 8 bases fitting TRBD1. The trim removed 5 bases at V and 0 bases at J, leaving 2 bases unmatched. The CDR3 spans 14 residues. Germline CDR1 reads SGHRS; CDR2 reads YFSETQ. The CDR3 DNA follows: TGCGCCAGCAGGGGACAGGCAAGCACAGATACGCAGTATTTT. Its protein product is CASRGQASTDTQYF.

This chain connects TRBV27 to TRBJ1-6; a weak D match, TRBD1 (5 bases). The ends were cut back, 1 base at V and 7 bases at J, with 8 bases in the middle. The germline gives CDR1 MNHEY, CDR2 SMNVEV (reference sequence). The CDR3 is 14 residues long. The CDR3, as DNA: TGTGCCAGCAGTTTATATGGGGGAAATTCACCCCTCCACTTT. It codes for CASSLYGGNSPLHF.

This chain uses TRBV28 with TRBJ2-6; D unclear. The CDR3 is 14 residues long. CDR1 MDHEN and CDR2 SYDVKM come from the germline V gene. Trimming took off 5 bases at V and 4 bases at J, with 9 bases between the two ends. The CDR3 DNA is TGTGCCAGCAGTCCGGCTCAGGGGGCCAACGTCCTGACTTTC. Translated, it gives CASSPAQGANVLTF.

The chain couples TRBV29-1 to TRBJ2-1; 7 bases match TRBD1. With 7 bases clipped from V and 3 bases from J, the junction kept 12 bases outside the gene matches. The CDR3 loop spans 15 amino acids. The germline gives CDR1 SQVTM, CDR2 ANQGSEA. Written as DNA, the CDR3 is TGCAGCGCAAAGGGGGCCATCTCCGGCTACAATGAGCAGTTCTTC. This codes for CSAKGAISGYNEQFF.

This sequence joins TRBV5-6 and TRBJ1-2, with 9 bases identical to TRBD1. The V segment lost 4 bases and the J segment 3 bases; nucleotides outside the gene matches: 10. The CDR3 is made up of 16 amino acids. Germline values: CDR1 SGHDT, CDR2 YYEEEE. The CDR3 nucleotides read TGTGCCAGCAGCCCACGGACAGGGGACAACTACTATGGCTACACCTTC. Its translation is CASSPRTGDNYYGYTF. Full variable domain (outside the CDR3, taken from reference TRBV5-6 and TRBJ1-2): DAGVTQSPTHLIKTRGQQVTLRCSPKSGHDTVSWYQQALGQGPQFIFQYYEEEERQRGNFPDRFSGHQFPNYSSELNVNALLLGDSALYLCASSPRTGDNYYGYTFGSGTRLTVV.

The chain combines TRBV19 with TRBJ1-5; D is perhaps TRBD1 (5 bases). CDR3 size: 14 residues. CDR1 and CDR2 (germline): LNHDA, SQIVND (reference sequence). The V end was cut by 5 bases, the J end by 5 bases, with 13 bases between. This CDR3 reads CASSGRGGDQPQHF. CDR3 in DNA: TGTGCCAGTAGTGGAAGGGGTGGTGATCAGCCCCAGCATTTT.

The chain joins TRBV7-9 to TRBJ2-3; D is unresolved. This CDR3 has 12 residues. CDR1 is SEHNR, CDR2 FQNEAQ, per germline (reference sequence). V shed 11 bases and J shed 4 bases, with 13 bases lying between them. This chain's CDR3 is CAPGVSADTQYF. CDR3 coding DNA: TGTGCCCCAGGTGTTTCTGCAGATACGCAGTATTTT.

This clone was detected only once. This chain's CDR3 is CASREDRARNQPQHF. Written as DNA, the CDR3 is TGTGCCAGCAGGGAGGACAGGGCGCGCAATCAGCCCCAGCATTTT. V is TRBV6-1 and J is TRBJ1-5; 8 nucleotides line up with TRBD1. V gave up 6 bases and J gave up 2 bases; unmatched junction bases: 6. The CDR3 is made up of 15 amino acids. The germline gives CDR1 MNHNS, CDR2 SASEGT.